Sequencing of this T cell receptor beta chain was carried out in a study of CXCR3-negative and CXCR3-positive naive CD8 T cells. Findings and limits, study-wide: Compared with CXCR3-negative naive cells, CXCR3-positive naive cells showed more hydrophobic TRB CDR3s. With surface CD5 comparable between naive subsets, TCR strength was estimated using properties derived from the TRB CDR3.

Remarks on this clonotype: The antigen is not known.

The TRB libraries of cDNA were built by UMI-labeled 5' RACE. From the 5' RACE reads, TCRdb lists one entry per CDR3 protein and no DNA. The sample has roughly 110,000 distinct CDR3 sequences; the top ten hold 0.3% to 0.45%. Germline V gene lookup returns CDR1 SGDLS and CDR2 YYNGEE. The CDR3 covers 15 residues. The source of this sequence is a human donor in good health. Some clones in this sample may be carry-over from other donors' samples. The J gene is TRBJ2-1, the V gene TRBV9; the TCRdb call, TRBD2, lacks DNA for checking. Specimen: naive CXCR3+ CD8+ T cells from blood. Noted subset: CD45RO-CCR7+CD27+CD95- naive CD8+ T cells expressing CXCR3 (TNR3+). The chain's CDR3 is CASSPTSGRIGEQFF. The variable domain in full, with the rest retrieved from reference TRBV9 and TRBJ2-1, is DSGVTQTPKHLITATGQRVTLRCSPRSGDLSVYWYQQSLDQGLQFLIQYYNGEERAKGNILERFSAQQFPDLHSELNLSSLELGDSALYFCASSPTSGRIGEQFFGPGTRLTVL.